This TCR beta chain is from a study of T cell repertoires in cytomegalovirus infection. Study-wide background: An indication of both CMV infection and matching HLA type came from public TCR beta signatures. Study-wide results and caveats: People with CMV and the relevant HLA were identified by cumulative public TCR beta family frequency. CMV-specific TCR beta clonotypes restricted by HLA-C were the ones dominating the ex vivo response.

This clonotype was recorded at least ten times. The antigen is unknown. Each CDR3 protein gets one entry after TCRdb re-called the reads with MiXCR. The profile shows fewer than 300,000 distinct CDR3 sequences, more than 20% of them singletons. Germline CDR1 is SGHTA and CDR2 is FQGNSA. V trimming: 5 bases; J trimming: 1 base; junction bases outside the gene matches: 1. The CDR3 runs to 13 residues. The genes are TRBV7-2 and TRBJ2-5; TRBD1 matches 7 bases. Source material: PBMCs. This clonotype originated in a human donor in good health (CMV status not recorded). Some clones in this sample may be carry-over from other donors' samples. As DNA, the CDR3 is TGTGCCAGCAGCAGGGGGCCCCAAGAGACCCAGTACTTC. Encoded protein: CASSRGPQETQYF.